This TCR beta chain was sequenced for a study of blood T cell repertoires in COVID-19. As for the study in general: Donors in the United States, Italy and Spain gave samples during acute or convalescent COVID-19.

Losses at the gene ends were 7 bases for V and 10 bases for J; bases not matched to a gene: 7. The CDR3 consists of 11 residues. Germline V CDR1 and CDR2: DFQATT, SNEGSKA (reference sequence). Researchers sorted participants into cohorts using their self-reported clinical history. Per the authors' pipeline: Amplification of reference gene primers provided the estimated nucleated cell counts. Assay used: immunoSEQ multiplex PCR; TCRdb lists only in-frame clones, some missing. From that table come the V and J calls and clone size; the DNA was used to work out D and trimming. The data show roughly 300,000 clones, roughly 85% seen once.

The receptor was isolated from a woman aged 45-60 years who had recovered from COVID-19. Sequenced material: PBMCs or T cells enriched from blood (not recorded which). The chain joins TRBV20-1 to TRBJ1-1, with TRBD1 identical over 9 bases. The CDR3 sequence: CSGRTGEGAFF. The DNA of the CDR3 is TGCAGTGGCCGGACAGGGGAAGGAGCTTTCTTT.